This TCR beta chain was sequenced in a study of T cells expressing NK-cell markers. For each CDR3 protein, TCRdb gives one entry from its re-call of the 5' RACE reads, without DNA. The sample holds approximately 440,000 distinct CDR3 sequences. The CDR3 covers 15 residues. CDR1 and CDR2 (germline): LGHDT, YNNKEL (reference sequence). The sequence was collected from a woman aged 45-65 years in good health. This chain links TRBV3-1 with TRBJ2-1; as DNA is missing, the TRBD1 call by TCRdb cannot be tested. The sample was blood T cells: a sorted CD56 or NKG2C T cell subset, CD4+ or CD8+ T cells, or bulk PBMC T cells (not recorded which). The CDR3 reads CASSVRGAFSDEQFF.